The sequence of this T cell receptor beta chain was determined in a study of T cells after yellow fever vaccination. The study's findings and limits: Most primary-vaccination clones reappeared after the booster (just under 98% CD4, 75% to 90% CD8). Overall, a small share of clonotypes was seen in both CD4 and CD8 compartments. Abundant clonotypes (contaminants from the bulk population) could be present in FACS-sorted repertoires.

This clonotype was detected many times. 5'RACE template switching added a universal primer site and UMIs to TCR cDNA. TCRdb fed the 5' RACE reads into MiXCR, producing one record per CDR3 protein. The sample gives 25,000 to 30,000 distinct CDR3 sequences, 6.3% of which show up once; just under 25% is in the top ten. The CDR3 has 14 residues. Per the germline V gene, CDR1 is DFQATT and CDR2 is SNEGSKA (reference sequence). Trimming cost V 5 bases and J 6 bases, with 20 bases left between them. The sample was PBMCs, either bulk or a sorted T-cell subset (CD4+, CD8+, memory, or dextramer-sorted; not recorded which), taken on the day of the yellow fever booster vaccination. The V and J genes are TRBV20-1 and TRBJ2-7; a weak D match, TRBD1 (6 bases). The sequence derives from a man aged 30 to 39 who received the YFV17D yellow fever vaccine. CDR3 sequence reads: CSAVKQLQGREQYF. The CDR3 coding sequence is TGCAGTGCTGTAAAACAACTGCAGGGGCGCGAGCAGTACTTC.